This TCR beta chain was found in a study of CD8+ T cells in alopecia areata. As regards this clone: The antigen is unknown.

Whole-study results and caveats: Scalp samples also yield sequences from resident alphabeta T cells of normal skin.

Patients with alopecia areata provided lesional scalp punch biopsies as well as peripheral blood. The researchers isolated CD4+ and CD8+ T cells from PBMCs by sorting. Trimming removed 0 bases from V and 1 base from J, with 9 bases in between. The CDR3 is made up of 15 amino acids. Germline CDR1 reads LNHNV; CDR2 reads YYDKDF (reference sequence). RNA was isolated and reverse transcribed to cDNA, the sequencing template. The data were produced by immunoSEQ multiplex PCR, yet TCRdb's version contains in-frame clones alone and is incomplete. The sample gives 200,000 to 250,000 clones, 57% of which show up once; approximately 0.45% is in the top ten.

The TCR comes from a human donor with alopecia areata. The chain couples TRBV15 to TRBJ1-2; no firm D call. The material sequenced was CD4+ T cells sorted from blood, taken at week 0. CDR3 sequence (DNA): TGTGCCACCAGCAGAGATCCAGGACTTAACTATGGCTACACCTTC. Translated: CATSRDPGLNYGYTF.